Below are 22 T cell receptor beta chains sequenced from a single sample in a study of regulatory T cells in long-lasting Graves disease. Arm-PCR of CDR3 regions and iRepertoire HTBI primers were the basis on which TCR beta libraries were built. TCRdb recomputed calls from the multiplex PCR reads with MiXCR, one row per CDR3 protein. The sample has about half a million distinct CDR3 sequences, approximately 22% seen once. Time point given: persistent/refractory GD, antithyroid drugs over 5 years with positive TRAb. RNA isolated from PBMCs was used to make the TCR library. The sequences come from peripheral blood mononuclear cells (PBMCs), collected when the disease was refractory, from a patient treated with antithyroid drugs. The source of these receptors is a female donor with Graves disease.

This clonotype was counted between two and nine times. The chain has TRBV7-6 and TRBJ1-1; 7 bases line up with TRBD1. The CDR3 spans 15 residues. Germline CDR1 reads SGHVS; CDR2 reads FNYEAQ. The V and J ends lost 3 bases and 6 bases, in that order; junction bases with no gene match: 10. CDR3 loop: CASSLAPQGRAEAFF. CDR3 in DNA: TGTGCCAGCAGCTTGGCCCCACAGGGGAGAGCTGAAGCTTTCTTT.

This chain joins TRBV7-9 and TRBJ2-2; the D gene is possibly TRBD2 (6 bases). This CDR3 region has 16 residues. Germline CDR1 SEHNR, CDR2 FQNEAQ (reference sequence). The germline V and J ends were trimmed by 3 bases and 5 bases, with 16 bases remaining between them. The CDR3 here is CASSFVGGRGTGELFF. CDR3 DNA sequence: TGTGCCAGCAGCTTTGTCGGGGGTCGAGGGACCGGGGAGCTGTTTTTT.

This clonotype was recorded a few times. The chain uses TRBV9 and TRBJ2-7, with D possibly being TRBD1 (8 bases). The CDR3 loop spans 14 amino acids. Trimming stripped 3 bases from V and 3 bases from J, with 13 bases between. Germline CDR1 is SGDLS and CDR2 is YYNGEE. The CDR3, as DNA: TGTGCCAGCAGCGCCACAGGGGGGGGCTACGAGCAGTACTTC. Translation: CASSATGGGYEQYF.

This clonotype was recorded many times. V is TRBV12-3 or TRBV12-4 and J is TRBJ2-7; D gene uncertain. Trimming took 6 bases from V and 0 from J, leaving 9 bases between them. The CDR3 runs 13 residues. The CDR3 spells CASRSLYSYEQYF. In nucleotides, the CDR3 is TGTGCCAGCAGATCACTCTACTCCTACGAGCAGTACTTC.

The chain carries TRBV4-1 and TRBJ2-1, with 7 bases matching TRBD2. Germline V gives CDR1 MGHRA, CDR2 YSYEKL. The V segment lost 1 base and the J segment 3 bases; nucleotides outside the gene matches: 3. The CDR3 is 15 amino acids. The CDR3 coding sequence is TGCGCCAGCAGCCAAGTGTCGGGGGGCTACAATGAGCAGTTCTTC. This gives the protein CASSQVSGGYNEQFF.

At least ten counts were recorded for this clonotype. This chain joins TRBV28 and TRBJ1-3; tentatively, D is TRBD1 (5 bases). Deletions cut 7 bases from V and 2 bases from J, with 18 bases between. The CDR3 extends over 16 amino acids. Germline CDR1 reads MDHEN; CDR2 reads SYDVKM. The CDR3 DNA sequence: TGTGCCAGCACCTCCTTGGGGCAAAAGACTGGAAACACCATATATTTT. Translating it yields CASTSLGQKTGNTIYF.

This sequence joins TRBV5-1 and TRBJ2-2; no firm D call. The CDR3 extends over 17 amino acids. CDR1 and CDR2 from the germline V gene are SGHRS and YFSETQ. Trimming left V 0 bases short and J 4 bases short, with 16 bases between. The CDR3 DNA sequence: TGCGCCAGCAGCTTGGATCCAAGCGCCGGGCTCACCGGGGAGCTGTTTTTT. It translates to CASSLDPSAGLTGELFF.

At least ten counts were recorded for this clonotype. This rearrangement joins TRBV10-3 to TRBJ1-2, with D maybe TRBD1 (6 bases). Trimming removed 3 bases from V and 8 bases from J, with 16 bases in between. Germline V gene data show CDR1 as ENHRY and CDR2 as SYGVKD. The CDR3 length is 14 residues. The CDR3 nucleotides read TGTGCCATCAGTGAAACTCTGGGGGCCTGGGGCTACACCTTC. The encoded protein is CAISETLGAWGYTF.

This clonotype was seen ten or more times. The CDR3 region has the DNA TGCAGCGTGAAGGGAGTCTCAAACTACGAGCAGTACTTC. As protein: CSVKGVSNYEQYF. The V call is TRBV29-1, the J call TRBJ2-7; the D gene is possibly TRBD2 (5 bases). Deletions cut 6 bases from V and 3 bases from J, with 15 bases between. Germline V gene lookup returns CDR1 SQVTM and CDR2 ANQGSEA. The CDR3 totals 13 residues.

The chain uses TRBV10-3 and TRBJ2-7; 10 bases match TRBD1. Per the germline V gene, CDR1 is ENHRY and CDR2 is SYGVKD. The V segment lost 6 bases and the J segment 5 bases; nucleotides outside the gene matches: 13. The CDR3 is 16 amino acids. CDR3 DNA: TGTGCCATCAGGGAGGCCGGGACAGGGGTCAGTGACGAGCAGTACTTC. This gives the protein CAIREAGTGVSDEQYF.

This chain links TRBV19 with TRBJ1-5; D not certain. The V end was cut by 7 bases, the J end by 5 bases, with 18 bases between. CDR3 length: 15 residues. Germline values: CDR1 LNHDA, CDR2 SQIVND (reference sequence). The CDR3 spells CASKRKVAGYQPQHF. CDR3 bases: TGTGCCAGTAAAAGGAAGGTGGCAGGCTATCAGCCCCAGCATTTT.

This clonotype was seen many times. This rearrangement joins TRBV6-5 to TRBJ1-1; D is undetermined. Germline V gives CDR1 MNHEY, CDR2 SVGAGI. The V gene lost 2 bases and the J gene lost 0 bases, with 7 bases spanning the gap. The CDR3 is 14 amino acids. The CDR3 sequence is CASSYEIMNTEAFF. In nucleotides, the CDR3 is TGTGCCAGCAGTTACGAGATAATGAACACTGAAGCTTTCTTT.

The rearrangement joins TRBV20-1 to TRBJ1-2; D is uncertain. V shed 5 bases and J shed 5 bases, with 12 bases lying between them. CDR1 is DFQATT, CDR2 SNEGSKA, per germline (reference sequence). There are 12 residues in the CDR3. CDR3 residues: CSAVPALYGYTF. The CDR3 nucleotides read TGCAGTGCTGTCCCGGCGCTTTATGGCTACACCTTC.

V is TRBV6-2 or TRBV6-3 and J is TRBJ2-5; 7 nucleotides line up with TRBD1. Germline assignment: CDR1 MNHEY and CDR2 SVGEGT. Unmatched junction bases numbered 4, after V lost 7 bases and J lost 5 bases. The CDR3 contains 12 residues. CDR3 region: CASNIRGETQYF. The CDR3 coding sequence is TGTGCCAGCAATATCAGGGGGGAGACCCAGTACTTC.

This clonotype was observed at least ten times. The chain joins TRBV11-3 to TRBJ1-1; TRBD1 matches 11 bases. The J segment lost 5 bases and the V segment lost 3 bases, leaving 5 bases of the junction unmatched. CDR3 size: 15 residues. Germline V gene data show CDR1 as SGHNT and CDR2 as YENEEA. The CDR3 sequence is CASSFGTGGRTEAFF. The CDR3 nucleotides are TGTGCCAGCAGCTTTGGGACAGGGGGACGTACTGAAGCTTTCTTT.

This clonotype was found a few times. The chain employs TRBV30 and TRBJ1-4; 7 nucleotides align to TRBD1. After removal of 1 base from V and 6 bases from J, the junction contained 5 bases not matched to a gene. Germline CDR1 GTSNPN, CDR2 SVGIG (reference sequence). The CDR3 spans 14 residues. CDR3 amino acids: CAWSGGQPDEKLFF. The CDR3 DNA is TGTGCCTGGAGTGGGGGACAGCCAGATGAAAAACTGTTTTTT.

In this sample, this clonotype turned up many times. The CDR3 loop is CASSEAYQGIYEQYF. DNA of the CDR3: TGTGCCAGCAGTGAAGCTTACCAGGGGATTTACGAGCAGTACTTC. The gene calls are TRBV6-1 and TRBJ2-7; a possible D gene is TRBD1 (6 bases). Trimming removed 0 bases at V and 4 bases at J, with 13 bases between. Germline V lookup: CDR1 MNHNS, CDR2 SASEGT. There are 15 residues in the CDR3.

The J gene is TRBJ2-5, the V gene TRBV10-3; the D gene could be TRBD1 or TRBD2 (6 bases each). CDR1 is ENHRY and CDR2 is SYGVKD in the germline V gene. This CDR3 comprises 13 residues. Trimming removed 10 bases from V and 4 bases from J, with 16 bases in between. The CDR3 reads CATSPGEAETQYF. The CDR3, as DNA: TGTGCCACCTCCCCAGGGGAGGCAGAGACCCAGTACTTC.

The chain links TRBV7-9 to TRBJ2-5; maybe TRBD1 (5 bases). The CDR3 covers 13 residues. V lost 5 bases and J lost 11, with 18 bases in between. Germline values: CDR1 SEHNR, CDR2 FQNEAQ (reference sequence). The CDR3 protein is CASSKTGSDGQYF. The CDR3, as DNA: TGTGCCAGCAGCAAAACAGGTTCCGACGGGCAGTACTTC.

This clonotype has more than one count but fewer than ten. This rearrangement joins TRBV18 to TRBJ1-1, with no clear D. The CDR3 contains 14 residues. The germline CDR1 and CDR2 sequences are KGHSH and LQKENI. Trimming removed 2 bases at V and 4 bases at J, with 11 bases between. CDR3 in DNA: TGTGCCAGCTCACCATCAGAAGGTCCCACTGAAGCTTTCTTT. The encoded protein is CASSPSEGPTEAFF.

This clonotype was seen ten or more times. The V call is TRBV2, the J call TRBJ2-7, with 7 positions matching TRBD2. The germline gives CDR1 SNHLY, CDR2 FYNNEI. Trimming cost V 5 bases and J 4 bases; bases outside gene matches: 11. The CDR3 extends over 15 amino acids. The CDR3 DNA sequence: TGTGCCAGCAGTTTGAGCGGGGCCGAGGGGTACGAGCAGTACTTC. Its translation: CASSLSGAEGYEQYF.

In its sample, this clonotype was seen a few times. The chain has TRBV10-3 and TRBJ2-5; a weak D match, TRBD1 (6 bases). There are 16 residues in the CDR3. Germline V gene sequence: CDR1 ENHRY, CDR2 SYGVKD. With 6 bases removed from V and 3 bases from J, the gap between germline ends came to 20 bases. The CDR3 DNA reads as TGTGCCATCAGGAAGAATCTCCGGGACACTGAAGAGACCCAGTACTTC. This encodes CAIRKNLRDTEETQYF.